This TCR beta chain comes out of a study of T cell repertoires in cytomegalovirus infection. At the level of the study: Recently identified HLA-C-restricted CMV epitopes were among the peptides used. TCR beta signatures that were public indicated CMV infection and matching HLA type. The study's findings and limits: Clonotypes of TCR beta that were HLA-C-restricted and CMV-specific dominated the ex vivo response. CMV carriers with the relevant HLA were identified by cumulative public TCR beta family frequency.

The ends lost 5 bases at V and 3 bases at J; junction bases unmatched: 9. Per germline, CDR1 SGHTA and CDR2 FQGNSA. This CDR3 has 15 amino acids. TCRdb re-analysed the reads in MiXCR, keeping a single row per CDR3 protein. The table has about 310,000 distinct CDR3 sequences, 20% to 25% seen once. This clonotype was seen at least ten times. The antigen remains undetermined. This clonotype was sampled from a human donor in good health (CMV status not recorded). Some clones in this sample may be carry-over from other donors' samples. Source: cultured PBMCs, taken from culture after CMV antigen stimulation. The chain links TRBV7-2 to TRBJ2-7; 8 bases are a match to TRBD1. The CDR3, as DNA: TGTGCCAGCAGCCCCGGGACAGGCTATATCTACGAGCAGTACTTC. It specifies CASSPGTGYIYEQYF.